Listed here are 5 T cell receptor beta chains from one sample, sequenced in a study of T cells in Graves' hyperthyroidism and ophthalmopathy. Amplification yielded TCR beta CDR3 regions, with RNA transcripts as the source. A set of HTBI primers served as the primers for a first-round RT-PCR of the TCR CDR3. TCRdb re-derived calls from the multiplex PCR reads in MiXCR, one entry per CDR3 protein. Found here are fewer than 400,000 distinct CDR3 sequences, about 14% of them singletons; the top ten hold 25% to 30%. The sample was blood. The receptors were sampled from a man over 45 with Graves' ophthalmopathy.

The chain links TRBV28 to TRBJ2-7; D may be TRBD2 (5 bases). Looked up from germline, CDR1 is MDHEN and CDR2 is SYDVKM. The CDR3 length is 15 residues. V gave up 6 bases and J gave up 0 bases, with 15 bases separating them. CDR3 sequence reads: CASRMEPAGSYEQYF. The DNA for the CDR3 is TGTGCCAGCAGGATGGAGCCCGCGGGCTCCTACGAGCAGTACTTC.

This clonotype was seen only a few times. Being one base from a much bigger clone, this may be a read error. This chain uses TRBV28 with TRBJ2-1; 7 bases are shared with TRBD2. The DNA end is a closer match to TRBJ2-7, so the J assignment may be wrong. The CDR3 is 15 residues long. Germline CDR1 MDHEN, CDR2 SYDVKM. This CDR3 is CASSGRSGTYNEQYF. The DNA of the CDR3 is TGTGCCAGCAGTGGTAGGAGCGGGACCTACAATGAGCAGTACTTC.

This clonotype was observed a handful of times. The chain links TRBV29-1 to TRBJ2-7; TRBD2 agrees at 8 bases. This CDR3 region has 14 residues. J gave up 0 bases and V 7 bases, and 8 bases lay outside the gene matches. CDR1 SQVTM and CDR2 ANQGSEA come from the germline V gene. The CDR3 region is CSACLAGVSYEQYF. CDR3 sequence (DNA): TGCAGCGCATGTCTAGCGGGTGTCTCCTACGAGCAGTACTTC.

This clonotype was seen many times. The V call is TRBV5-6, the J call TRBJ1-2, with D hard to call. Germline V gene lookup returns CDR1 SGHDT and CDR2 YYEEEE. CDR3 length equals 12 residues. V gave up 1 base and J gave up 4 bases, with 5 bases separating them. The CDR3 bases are TGTGCCAGCAGCTTGTCCGTCTATGGCTACACCTTC. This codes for CASSLSVYGYTF.

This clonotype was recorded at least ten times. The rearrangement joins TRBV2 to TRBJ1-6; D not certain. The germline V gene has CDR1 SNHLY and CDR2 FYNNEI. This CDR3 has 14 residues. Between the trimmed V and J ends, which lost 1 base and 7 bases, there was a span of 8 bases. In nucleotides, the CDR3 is TGTGCCAGCAGTGAAGTAGGCGCGAATTCACCCCTCCACTTT. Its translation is CASSEVGANSPLHF.